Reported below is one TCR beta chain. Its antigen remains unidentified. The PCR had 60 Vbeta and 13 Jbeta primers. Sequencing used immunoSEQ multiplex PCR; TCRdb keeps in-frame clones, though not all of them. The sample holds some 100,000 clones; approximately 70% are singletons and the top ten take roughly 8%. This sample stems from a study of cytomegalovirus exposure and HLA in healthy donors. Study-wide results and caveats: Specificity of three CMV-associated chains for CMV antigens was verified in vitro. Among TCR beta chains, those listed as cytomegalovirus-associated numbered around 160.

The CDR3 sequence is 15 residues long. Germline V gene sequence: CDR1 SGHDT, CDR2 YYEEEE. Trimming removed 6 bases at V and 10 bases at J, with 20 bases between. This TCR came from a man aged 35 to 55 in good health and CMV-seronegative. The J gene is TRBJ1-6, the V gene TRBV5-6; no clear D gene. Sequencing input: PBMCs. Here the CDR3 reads CASKRSGRVGSPLHF. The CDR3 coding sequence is TGTGCCAGCAAGAGATCGGGGAGGGTAGGATCACCCCTCCACTTT.